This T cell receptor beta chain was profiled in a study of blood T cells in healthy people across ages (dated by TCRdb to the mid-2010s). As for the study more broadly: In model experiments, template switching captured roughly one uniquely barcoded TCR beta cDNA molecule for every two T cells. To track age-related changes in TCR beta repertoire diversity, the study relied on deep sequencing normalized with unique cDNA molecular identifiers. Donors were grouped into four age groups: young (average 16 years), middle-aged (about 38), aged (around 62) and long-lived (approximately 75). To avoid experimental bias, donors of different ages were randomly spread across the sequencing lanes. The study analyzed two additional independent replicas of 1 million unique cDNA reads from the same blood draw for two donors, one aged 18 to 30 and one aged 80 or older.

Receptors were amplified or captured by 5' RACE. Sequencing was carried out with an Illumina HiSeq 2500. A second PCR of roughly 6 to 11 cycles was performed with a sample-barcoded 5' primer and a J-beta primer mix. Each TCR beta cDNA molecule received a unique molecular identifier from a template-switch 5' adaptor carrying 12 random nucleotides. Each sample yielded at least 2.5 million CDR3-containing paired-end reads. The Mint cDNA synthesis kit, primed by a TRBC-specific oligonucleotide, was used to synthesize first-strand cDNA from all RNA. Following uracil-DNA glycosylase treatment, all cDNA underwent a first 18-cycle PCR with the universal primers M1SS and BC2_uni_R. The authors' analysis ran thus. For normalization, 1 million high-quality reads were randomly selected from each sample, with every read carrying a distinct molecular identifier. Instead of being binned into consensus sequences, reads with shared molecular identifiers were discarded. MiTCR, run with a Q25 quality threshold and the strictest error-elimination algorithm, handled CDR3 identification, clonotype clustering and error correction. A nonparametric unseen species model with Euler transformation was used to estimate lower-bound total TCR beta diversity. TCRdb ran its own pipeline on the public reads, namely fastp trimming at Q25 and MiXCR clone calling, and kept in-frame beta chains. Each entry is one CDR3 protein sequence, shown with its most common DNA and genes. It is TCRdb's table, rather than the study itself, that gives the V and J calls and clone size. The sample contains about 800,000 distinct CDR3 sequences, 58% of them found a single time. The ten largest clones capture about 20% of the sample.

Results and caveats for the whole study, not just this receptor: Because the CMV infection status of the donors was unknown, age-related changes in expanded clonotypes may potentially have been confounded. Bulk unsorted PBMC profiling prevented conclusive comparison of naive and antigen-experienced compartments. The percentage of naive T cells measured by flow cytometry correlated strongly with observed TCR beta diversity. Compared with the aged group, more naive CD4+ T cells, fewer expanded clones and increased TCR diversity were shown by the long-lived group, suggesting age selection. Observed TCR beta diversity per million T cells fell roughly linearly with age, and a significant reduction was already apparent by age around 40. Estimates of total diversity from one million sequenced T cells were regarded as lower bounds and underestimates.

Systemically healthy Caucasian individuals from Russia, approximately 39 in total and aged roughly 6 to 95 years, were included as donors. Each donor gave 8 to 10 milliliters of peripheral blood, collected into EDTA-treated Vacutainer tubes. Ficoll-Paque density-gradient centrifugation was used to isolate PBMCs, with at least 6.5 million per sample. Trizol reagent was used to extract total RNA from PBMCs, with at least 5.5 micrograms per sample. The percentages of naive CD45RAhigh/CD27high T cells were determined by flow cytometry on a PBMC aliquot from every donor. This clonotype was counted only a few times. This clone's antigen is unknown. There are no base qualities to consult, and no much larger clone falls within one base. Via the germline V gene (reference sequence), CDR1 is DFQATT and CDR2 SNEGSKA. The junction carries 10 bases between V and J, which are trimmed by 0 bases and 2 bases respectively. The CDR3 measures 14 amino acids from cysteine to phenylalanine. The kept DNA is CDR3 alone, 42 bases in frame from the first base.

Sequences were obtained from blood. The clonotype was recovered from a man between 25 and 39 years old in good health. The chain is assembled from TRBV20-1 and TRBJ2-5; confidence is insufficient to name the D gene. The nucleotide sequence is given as TGCAGTGCTAGAGATCCCCCCCTACAAGAGACCCAGTACTTC. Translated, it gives CSARDPPLQETQYF.